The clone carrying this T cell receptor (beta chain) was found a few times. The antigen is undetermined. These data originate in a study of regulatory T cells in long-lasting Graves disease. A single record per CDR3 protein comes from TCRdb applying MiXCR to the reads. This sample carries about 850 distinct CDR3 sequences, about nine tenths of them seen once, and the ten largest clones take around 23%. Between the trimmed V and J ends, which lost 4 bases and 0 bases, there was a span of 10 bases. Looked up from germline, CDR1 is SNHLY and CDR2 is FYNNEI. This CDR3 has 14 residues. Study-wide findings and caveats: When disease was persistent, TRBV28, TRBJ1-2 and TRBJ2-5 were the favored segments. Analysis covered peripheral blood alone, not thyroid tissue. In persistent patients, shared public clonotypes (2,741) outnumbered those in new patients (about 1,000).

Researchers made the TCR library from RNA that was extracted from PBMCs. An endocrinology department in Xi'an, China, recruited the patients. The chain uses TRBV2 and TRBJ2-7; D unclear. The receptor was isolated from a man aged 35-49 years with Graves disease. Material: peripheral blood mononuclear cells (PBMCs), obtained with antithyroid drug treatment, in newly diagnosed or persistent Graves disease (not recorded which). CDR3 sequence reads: CASSVSFSSYEQYF. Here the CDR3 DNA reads TGTGCCAGCAGTGTATCCTTCAGCTCCTACGAGCAGTACTTC.